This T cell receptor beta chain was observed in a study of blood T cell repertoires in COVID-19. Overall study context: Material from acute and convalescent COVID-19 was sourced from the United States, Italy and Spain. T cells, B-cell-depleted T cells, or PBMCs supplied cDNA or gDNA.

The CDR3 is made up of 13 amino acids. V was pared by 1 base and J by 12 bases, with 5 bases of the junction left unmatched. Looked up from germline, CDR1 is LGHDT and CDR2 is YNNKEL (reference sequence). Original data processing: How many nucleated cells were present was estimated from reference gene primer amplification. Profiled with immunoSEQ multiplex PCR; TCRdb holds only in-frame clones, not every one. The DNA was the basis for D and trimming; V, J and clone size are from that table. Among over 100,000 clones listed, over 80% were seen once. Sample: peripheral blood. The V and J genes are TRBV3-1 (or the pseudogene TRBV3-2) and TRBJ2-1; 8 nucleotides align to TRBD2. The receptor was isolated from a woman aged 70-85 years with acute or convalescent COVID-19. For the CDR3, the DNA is TGTGCCAGCAGCCAAGGACTAGCGTTGGGGCAGTTCTTC. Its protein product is CASSQGLALGQFF.